Listed here are 6 T cell receptor beta chains from one sample, sequenced in a study of blood T cells in healthy people across ages. PCR was performed a second time for about 6 to 11 cycles using a sample-barcoded 5' primer and a J-beta primer mix. TCRdb passed the 5' RACE reads through MiXCR, listing each CDR3 protein once. The sample shows 650,000 to 1,000,000 distinct CDR3 sequences, around 36% of them seen only once. Sequencing was performed on blood. These receptors were taken from a man aged 18 to 30 in good health.

The V and J genes are TRBV2 and TRBJ2-1, with a tentative D call TRBD2 (7 bases). Germline CDR1 is SNHLY and CDR2 is FYNNEI. The CDR3 runs 17 residues. V was cut by 2 bases and J by 14 bases, with 28 bases left in between. The CDR3 DNA reads as TGTGCCAGCAGTGAAAAGGATCGGGACACGGGGGGAATTTTCAAGTTCTTC. Translated, it gives CASSEKDRDTGGIFKFF.

This chain joins TRBV5-5 and TRBJ2-1; D remains unclear. The germline CDR1 and CDR2 sequences are SGHKS and YYEKEE (reference sequence). V was shortened by 0 bases and J by 9 bases, with 19 bases between the two germline ends. The CDR3 runs 16 residues. The CDR3, as DNA: TGTGCCAGCAGCTTGGAAGGGTCCTTCGGCAAGACTGAGCAGTTCTTC. It specifies CASSLEGSFGKTEQFF.

In DNA form, the CDR3 reads TGTGCCAGCAGCTTACGAAGTGGCAGCTCTGAAGCTTTCTTT. Its translation: CASSLRSGSSEAFF. The chain has TRBV7-3 and TRBJ1-1; no definite D call. The CDR3 is 14 amino acids. The V gene's germline CDR1 is SGHTA and CDR2 FQGTGA. Trimming cost V 2 bases and J 6 bases, with 13 bases left between them.

This clonotype has just a few counts. The chain is built from TRBV20-1 and TRBJ2-3, with D possibly matching TRBD1 (6 bases). With 5 bases removed from V and 6 bases from J, the gap between germline ends came to 21 bases. Germline-derived CDR1 and CDR2 are DFQATT and SNEGSKA (reference sequence). This CDR3 contains 15 residues. The CDR3 protein is CSAYRDTLVGDTQYF. CDR3 nucleotide sequence: TGCAGTGCTTATCGGGACACATTAGTGGGTGATACGCAGTATTTT.

V is TRBV7-2 and J is TRBJ1-5; the D is unclear. CDR1 and CDR2 from the germline V gene are SGHTA and FQGNSA. The CDR3 sequence is 14 residues long. Trimming left V 5 bases short and J 6 bases short, with 14 bases between. The CDR3 DNA is TGTGCCAGCAGCCCGGACGTGATAGGTCAGCCCCAGCATTTT. Translation gives CASSPDVIGQPQHF.

This clonotype was observed a few times. The J gene is TRBJ1-2, the V gene TRBV20-1; no firm D call. Looked up from germline, CDR1 is DFQATT and CDR2 is SNEGSKA (reference sequence). V was trimmed by 0 bases and J by 8 bases, leaving 10 bases between them. CDR3 length equals 12 residues. CDR3 in amino acids: CSARDRNSGYTF. For the CDR3, the DNA is TGCAGTGCTAGAGATCGGAACTCAGGCTACACCTTC.